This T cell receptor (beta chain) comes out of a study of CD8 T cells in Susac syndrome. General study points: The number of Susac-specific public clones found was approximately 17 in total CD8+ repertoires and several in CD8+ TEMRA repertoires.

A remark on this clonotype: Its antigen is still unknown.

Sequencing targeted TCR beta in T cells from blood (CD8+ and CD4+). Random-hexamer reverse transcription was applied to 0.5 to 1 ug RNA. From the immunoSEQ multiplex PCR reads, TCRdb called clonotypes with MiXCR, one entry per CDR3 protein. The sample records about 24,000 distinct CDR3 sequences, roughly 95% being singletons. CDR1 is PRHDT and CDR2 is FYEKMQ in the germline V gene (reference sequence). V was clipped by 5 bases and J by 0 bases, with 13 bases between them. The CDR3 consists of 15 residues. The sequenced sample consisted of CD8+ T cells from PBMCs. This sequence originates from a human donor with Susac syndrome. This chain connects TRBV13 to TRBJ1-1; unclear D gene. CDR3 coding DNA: TGTGCCAGCAGCCCCCTCGGCAATGTGAACACTGAAGCTTTCTTT. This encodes CASSPLGNVNTEAFF.